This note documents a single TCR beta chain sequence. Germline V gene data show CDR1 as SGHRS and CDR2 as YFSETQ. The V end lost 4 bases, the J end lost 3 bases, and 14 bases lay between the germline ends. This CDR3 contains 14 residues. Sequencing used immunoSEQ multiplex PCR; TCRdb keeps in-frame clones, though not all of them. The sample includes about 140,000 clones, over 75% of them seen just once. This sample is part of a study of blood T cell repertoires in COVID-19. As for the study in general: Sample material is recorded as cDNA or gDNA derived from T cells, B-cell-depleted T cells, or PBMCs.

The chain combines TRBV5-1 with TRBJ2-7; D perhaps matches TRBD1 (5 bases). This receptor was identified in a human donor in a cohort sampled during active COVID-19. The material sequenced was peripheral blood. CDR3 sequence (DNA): TGCGCCAGCAGCCCAACCCAGGGAAACTACGAGCAGTACTTC. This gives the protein CASSPTQGNYEQYF.